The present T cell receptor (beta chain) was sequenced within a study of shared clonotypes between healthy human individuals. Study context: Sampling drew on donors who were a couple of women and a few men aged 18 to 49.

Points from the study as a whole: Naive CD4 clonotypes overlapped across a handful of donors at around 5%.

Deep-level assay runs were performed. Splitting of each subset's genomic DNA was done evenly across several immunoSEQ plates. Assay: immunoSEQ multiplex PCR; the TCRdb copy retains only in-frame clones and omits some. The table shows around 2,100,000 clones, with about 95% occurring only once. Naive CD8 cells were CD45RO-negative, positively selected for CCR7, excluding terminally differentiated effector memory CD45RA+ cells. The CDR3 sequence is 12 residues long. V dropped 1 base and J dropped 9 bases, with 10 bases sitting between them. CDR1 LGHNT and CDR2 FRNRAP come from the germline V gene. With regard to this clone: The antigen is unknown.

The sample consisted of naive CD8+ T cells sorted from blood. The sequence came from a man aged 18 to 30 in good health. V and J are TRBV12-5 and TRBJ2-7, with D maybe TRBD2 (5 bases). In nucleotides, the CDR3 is TGTGCTAGTGGTTTGGATCCCGCGGGGCAGTACTTC. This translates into CASGLDPAGQYF.